The present T cell receptor (beta chain) was sequenced within a study of identical twins. Broader study findings: Part of the zero-insertion signal could reflect confounding by invariant MAIT and iNKT cells. Excess sharing between twins was weaker in beta out-of-frame sequences. Low generation-probability sequences were in excess among twin-shared out-of-frame alpha sequences. Models underestimated TCR alpha sharing (out-of-frame) in monozygotic twins.

TCRdb used MiXCR to reprocess the 5' RACE reads, holding one entry per CDR3 protein. The sample includes around 240,000 distinct CDR3 sequences, 10% to 13% seen only once; the top ten take 9% to 10%. This clonotype has a handful of counts. The antigen is undetermined. Trimming took off 0 bases at V and 1 base at J, with 8 bases between the two ends. The CDR3 spans 15 residues. Germline-derived CDR1 and CDR2 are MNHEY and SVGAGI. Sequenced input: memory T cells sorted from blood. The origin of this receptor is a middle-aged man in good health. The gene calls are TRBV6-5 and TRBJ2-3; D is uncertain. CDR3 loop: CASSYSRVGTDTQYF. The DNA for the CDR3 is TGTGCCAGCAGTTACTCTCGAGTCGGCACAGATACGCAGTATTTT.